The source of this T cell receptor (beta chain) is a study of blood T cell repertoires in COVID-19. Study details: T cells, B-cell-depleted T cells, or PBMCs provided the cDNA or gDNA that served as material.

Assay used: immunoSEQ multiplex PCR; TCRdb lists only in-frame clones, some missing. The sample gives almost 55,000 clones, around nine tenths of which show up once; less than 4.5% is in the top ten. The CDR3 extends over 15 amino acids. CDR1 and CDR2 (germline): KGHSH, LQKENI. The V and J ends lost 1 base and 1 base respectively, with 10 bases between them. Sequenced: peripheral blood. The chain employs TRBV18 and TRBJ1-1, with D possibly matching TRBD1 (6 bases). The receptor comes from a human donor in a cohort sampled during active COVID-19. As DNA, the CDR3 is TGTGCCAGCTCACCACAGGGGGTCGGGAACACTGAAGCTTTCTTT. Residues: CASSPQGVGNTEAFF.